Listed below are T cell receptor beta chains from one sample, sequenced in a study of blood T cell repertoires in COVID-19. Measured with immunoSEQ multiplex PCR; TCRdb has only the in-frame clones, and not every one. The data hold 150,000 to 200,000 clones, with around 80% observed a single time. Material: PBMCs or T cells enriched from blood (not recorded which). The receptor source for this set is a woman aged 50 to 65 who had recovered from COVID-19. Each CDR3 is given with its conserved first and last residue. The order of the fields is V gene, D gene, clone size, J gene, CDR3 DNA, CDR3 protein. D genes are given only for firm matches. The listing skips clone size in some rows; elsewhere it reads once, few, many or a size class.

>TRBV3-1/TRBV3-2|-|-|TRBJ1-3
TGTGCCAGCAGCCAAACGGGGGGCTCTGGAAACACCATATATTTT
CASSQTGGSGNTIYF
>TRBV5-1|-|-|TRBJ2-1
TGCGCCAGCAGCTCTCGACAGAAAAACAATGAGCAGTTCTTC
CASSSRQKNNEQFF
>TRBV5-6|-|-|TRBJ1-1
TGTGCCAGCAGCCCACGACAGACGGCCGGAGCTTTCTTT
CASSPRQTAGAFF
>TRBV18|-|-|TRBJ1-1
TGTGCCAGCTCACCAGCCTCCCAGGGAAACACTGAAGCTTTCTTT
CASSPASQGNTEAFF
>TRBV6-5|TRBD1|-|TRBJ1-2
TGTGCCAGCACCCAGGGACAGGGGGCCGTTGGCTACACCTTC
CASTQGQGAVGYTF
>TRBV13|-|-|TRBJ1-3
TGTGCCAGCAGCCCGCGCAGGGTCGCTGGAAACACCATATATTTT
CASSPRRVAGNTIYF
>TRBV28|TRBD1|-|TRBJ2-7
TGTGCCAGCAGTAGGGGACAGACGACCTACGAGCAGTACTTC
CASSRGQTTYEQYF
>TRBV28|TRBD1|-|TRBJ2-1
TGTGCCATCAGGGACAGGGGGCGTTCCGATGAGCAGTTCTTC
CAIRDRGRSDEQFF
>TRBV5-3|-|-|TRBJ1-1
TGTGCCAGAAGGCGGGAAACTGAAGCTTTCTTT
CARRRETEAFF
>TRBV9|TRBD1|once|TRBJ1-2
TGTGCCAGCAGGGGACAGGGGGGAGGCTACACCTTC
CASRGQGGGYTF
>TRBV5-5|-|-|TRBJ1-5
TGTGCCAGCAGCTTGTATCTTAGCGGCAATCAGCCCCAGCATTTT
CASSLYLSGNQPQHF
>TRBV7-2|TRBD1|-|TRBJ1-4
TGTGCCAGCAGCGGAGGGGGCTTGGATGAAAAACTGTTTTTT
CASSGGGLDEKLFF
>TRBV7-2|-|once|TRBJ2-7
TGTGCCAGCAGCCAACTATCTGGATCGCCTTACGAGCAGTACTTC
CASSQLSGSPYEQYF
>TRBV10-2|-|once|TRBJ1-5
TGCGCCACCCAGGGGCCGAGCAATCAGCCCCAGCATTTT
CATQGPSNQPQHF
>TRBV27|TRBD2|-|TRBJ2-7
TGTGCCAGCAGAATGGCTCGTGGCGGGAGGCACTACGAGCAGTACTTC
CASRMARGGRHYEQYF
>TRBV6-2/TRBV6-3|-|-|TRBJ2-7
TGTGCCAGCAGTACCGGGATCTTCTACGAGCAGTACTTC
CASSTGIFYEQYF
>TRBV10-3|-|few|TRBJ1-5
TGTGCCATCAGTGAGTCGACGGGGGATCAGCCCCAGCATTTT
CAISESTGDQPQHF
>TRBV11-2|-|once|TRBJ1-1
TGTGCCAGCAGCTTAAGTAGCATGGGCACTGAAGCTTTCTTT
CASSLSSMGTEAFF
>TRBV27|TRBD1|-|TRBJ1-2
TGTGCCAGCACCCAGGACAGGGGTAACGGTGGCTACACCTTC
CASTQDRGNGGYTF
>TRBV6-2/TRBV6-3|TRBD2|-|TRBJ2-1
TGTGCCAGCAGTCGAAGCGGGAGCTCCTACAATGAGCAGTTCTTC
CASSRSGSSYNEQFF
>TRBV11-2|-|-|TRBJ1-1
TGTGCCAGCAGCTTACTCAGGGACACTGAAGCTTTCTTT
CASSLLRDTEAFF
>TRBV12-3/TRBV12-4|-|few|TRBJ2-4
TGTGCCGCAGGGGATTTAGCCAAAAACATTCAGTACTTC
CAAGDLAKNIQYF
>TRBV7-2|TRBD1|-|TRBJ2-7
TGTGCCAGCAGCTTAGACCGGACAGGCATGAGCTCCTACGAGCAGTACTTC
CASSLDRTGMSSYEQYF
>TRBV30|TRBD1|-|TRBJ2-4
TGTGCCTGGAGTGTGGGGCCGGGACAGGGGGCCAAAAACATTCAGTACTTC
CAWSVGPGQGAKNIQYF
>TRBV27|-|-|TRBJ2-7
TGTGCCAGCAGTTTGACAGGGAGGCGGTACGAGCAGTACTTC
CASSLTGRRYEQYF
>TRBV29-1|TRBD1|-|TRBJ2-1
TGCAGCGTGTCGAACAGGGGTGGCGAGCAGTTCTTC
CSVSNRGGEQFF
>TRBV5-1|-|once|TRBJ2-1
TGCGCCAGCAGATACCGTACTAGCACAAGGGATGAGCAGTTCTTC
CASRYRTSTRDEQFF
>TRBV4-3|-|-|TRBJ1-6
TGCGCCAGCAGCCAAGATGTAGGGGTTTCACCCCTCCACTTT
CASSQDVGVSPLHF
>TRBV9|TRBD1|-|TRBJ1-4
TGTGCCACGAACCAGGGGGAGGAGGGGAGGTCAGGGAGTGAAAAACTGTTTTTT
CATNQGEEGRSGSEKLFF
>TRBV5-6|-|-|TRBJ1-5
TGTGCCAGCAGCTTGTCTATCGGGACACCGAATCAGCCCCAGCATTTT
CASSLSIGTPNQPQHF
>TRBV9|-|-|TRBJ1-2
TGTGCCAGCAGCGTAGGGGGGCGTAACTATGGCTACACCTTC
CASSVGGRNYGYTF
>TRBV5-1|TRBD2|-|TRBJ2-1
TGCGCCAGCAGTTCCGGGGGGACTAGCAAGTCCTACAATGAGCAGTTCTTC
CASSSGGTSKSYNEQFF
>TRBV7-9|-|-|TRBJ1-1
TGTGCCAGCAGCTCTTGGGGGCAAATGAACACTGAAGCTTTCTTT
CASSSWGQMNTEAFF
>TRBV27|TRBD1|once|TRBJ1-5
TGTGCCAGCAGTTCGAGGACAGGGGACATCAATCAGCCCCAGCATTTT
CASSSRTGDINQPQHF
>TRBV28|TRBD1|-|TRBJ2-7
TGTGCCAGCGGACAGGGTGGGACCTACGAGCAGTACTTC
CASGQGGTYEQYF
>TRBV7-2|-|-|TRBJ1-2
TGTGCCAGCAGCCTTGACAGTAACTATGGCTACACCTTC
CASSLDSNYGYTF
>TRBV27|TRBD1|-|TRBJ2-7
TGTGCCAGCAGTGTGACAGGGGGCAGCTACGAGCAGTACTTC
CASSVTGGSYEQYF
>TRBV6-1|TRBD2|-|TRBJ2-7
TGTGCCAGCAGTGAAGAGGCGACTAGCGGGAGTTACGAGCAGTACTTC
CASSEEATSGSYEQYF
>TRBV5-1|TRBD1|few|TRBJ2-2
TGCGCCAGCTCCCCGGACAGGGGAGGGGCCGGGGAGCTGTTTTTT
CASSPDRGGAGELFF
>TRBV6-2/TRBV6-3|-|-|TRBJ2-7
TGTGCCAGCAGTTACTCTCGGGAGCAGTACTTC
CASSYSREQYF
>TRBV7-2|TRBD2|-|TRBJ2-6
TGTGCCTCCTGGGGGGGGAAAGGGGCCAACGTCCTGACTTTC
CASWGGKGANVLTF
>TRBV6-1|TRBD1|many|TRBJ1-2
TGTGCCAGCAGTGAACAGGGACAGGGGGCTGGTGGCTACACCTTC
CASSEQGQGAGGYTF
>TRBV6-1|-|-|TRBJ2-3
TGTGCCAGCAGTGAAGCGCGTTTTCGGACTACCCCGCTTCGCACAGATACGCAGTATTTT
CASSEARFRTTPLRTDTQYF
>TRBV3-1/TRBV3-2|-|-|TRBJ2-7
TGTGCCAGCAGCCACGCAGGAGGGGGGGATGAGTACTTC
CASSHAGGGDEYF
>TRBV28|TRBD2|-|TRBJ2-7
TGTGCCAGTACAGCGGGAGACCCTTCTTGGGAGCAGTACTTC
CASTAGDPSWEQYF
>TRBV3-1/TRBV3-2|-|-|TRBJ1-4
TGTGCCAGCAGCCAAGGAGATGCAACTAATGAAAAACTGTTTTTT
CASSQGDATNEKLFF
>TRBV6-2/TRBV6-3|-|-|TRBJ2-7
TGTGCCAGCAGTTATCGGGTCGACCACTCCTACGAGCAGTACTTC
CASSYRVDHSYEQYF
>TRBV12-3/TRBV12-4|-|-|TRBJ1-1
TGTGCCAGCACCCTGAGTTCGAACACTGAAGCTTTCTTT
CASTLSSNTEAFF
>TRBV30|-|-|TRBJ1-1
TGTGCCTGGAGTGTAGGGGGAGGGACTGAAGCTTTCTTT
CAWSVGGGTEAFF
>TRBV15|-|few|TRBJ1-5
TGTGCCACCCGGGGGAGGGGGTTATACAATCAGCCCCAGCATTTT
CATRGRGLYNQPQHF
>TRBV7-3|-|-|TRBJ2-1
TGTGCCAGCAGCTTAACCCCAAGCTTCAACTACAATGAGCAGTTCTTC
CASSLTPSFNYNEQFF